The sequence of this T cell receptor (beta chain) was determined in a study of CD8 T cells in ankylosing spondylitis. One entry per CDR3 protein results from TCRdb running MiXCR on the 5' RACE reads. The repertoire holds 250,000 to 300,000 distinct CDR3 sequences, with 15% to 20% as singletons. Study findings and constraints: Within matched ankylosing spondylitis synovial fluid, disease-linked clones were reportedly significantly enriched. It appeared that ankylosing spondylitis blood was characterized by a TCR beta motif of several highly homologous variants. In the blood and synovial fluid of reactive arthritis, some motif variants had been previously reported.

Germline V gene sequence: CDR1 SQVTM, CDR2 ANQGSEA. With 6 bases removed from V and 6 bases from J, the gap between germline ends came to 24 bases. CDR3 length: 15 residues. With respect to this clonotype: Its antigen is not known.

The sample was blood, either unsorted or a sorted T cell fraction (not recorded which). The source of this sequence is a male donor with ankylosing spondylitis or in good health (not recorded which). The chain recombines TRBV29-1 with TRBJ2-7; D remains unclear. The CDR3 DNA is TGCAGCGTCGCCCGACCAAACGGCCCCTCGGCCGAGCAGTACTTC. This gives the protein CSVARPNGPSAEQYF.